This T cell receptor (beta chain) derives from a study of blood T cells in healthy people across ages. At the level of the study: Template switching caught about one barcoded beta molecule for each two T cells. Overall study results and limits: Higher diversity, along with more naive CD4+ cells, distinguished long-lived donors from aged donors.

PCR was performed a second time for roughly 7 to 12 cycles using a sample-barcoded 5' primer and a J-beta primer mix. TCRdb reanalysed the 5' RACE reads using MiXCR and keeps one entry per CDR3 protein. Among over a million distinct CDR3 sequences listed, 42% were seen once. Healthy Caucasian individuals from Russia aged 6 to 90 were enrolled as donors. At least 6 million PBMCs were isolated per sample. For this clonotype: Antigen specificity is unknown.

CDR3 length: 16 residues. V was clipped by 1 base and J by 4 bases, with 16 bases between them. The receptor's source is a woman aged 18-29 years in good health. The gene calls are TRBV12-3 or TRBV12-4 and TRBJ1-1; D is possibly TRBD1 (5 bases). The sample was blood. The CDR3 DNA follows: TGTGCCAGCAGTTTAGGGCAGGGCGGGGTCGGCACTGAAGCTTTCTTT. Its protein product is CASSLGQGGVGTEAFF.